Each of the 24 T cell receptor beta chains below was sequenced from the same sample in a study of shared clonotypes between healthy human individuals. Terminally differentiated effector memory CD45RA+ cells were excluded from the naive CD8 cells, which were CD45RO-negative and positively selected for CCR7. TCRdb's copy holds only in-frame clones and misses some; the assay was immunoSEQ multiplex PCR. This table holds about 2.2 million clones, approximately 92% found once. Sequencing used naive CD8+ T cells from PBMCs. These receptors were taken from a man between 18 and 29 years old in good health. Some clones in this sample may be carry-over from other donors' samples.

This clone came up once. The chain combines TRBV5-4 with TRBJ1-1; tentatively, D is TRBD1 (6 bases). Trimming shortened V by 3 bases and J by 10 bases, and 13 bases separated the two germline ends. CDR3 length equals 12 residues. CDR1 and CDR2 from the germline V gene are SGHNT and YYREEE (reference sequence). CDR3 nucleotide sequence: TGTGCCAGCAGCTCCCCAGGGGTTGTAGCTTTCTTT. Its translation is CASSSPGVVAFF.

The chain recombines TRBV7-9 with TRBJ2-1; D is unclear. V lost 6 bases and J lost 3, with 9 bases in between. This CDR3 comprises 13 residues. Per the germline V gene, CDR1 is SEHNR and CDR2 is FQNEAQ (reference sequence). The CDR3 loop is CASSHGGYNEQFF. The CDR3 bases are TGTGCCAGCAGTCATGGCGGCTACAATGAGCAGTTCTTC.

V is TRBV28 and J is TRBJ2-7; TRBD2 matches at 13 bases. This CDR3 comprises 13 residues. V lost 9 bases to trimming and J lost 5 bases; unmatched junction nucleotides: 4. Germline CDR1 reads MDHEN; CDR2 reads SYDVKM. For the CDR3, the DNA is TGTGCCAGTCGGACTAGCGGGAGCCACGAGCAGTACTTC. Amino acid sequence: CASRTSGSHEQYF.

The V gene is TRBV10-3, the J gene TRBJ2-1; 11 bases map to TRBD2. Germline CDR1 and CDR2: ENHRY and SYGVKD. The CDR3 covers 14 residues. The V segment lost 3 bases and the J segment 7 bases; nucleotides outside the gene matches: 2. The CDR3 DNA sequence: TGTGCCATCAGTGAACTAGCGGGAGATAATGAGCAGTTCTTC. It yields the protein CAISELAGDNEQFF.

The chain carries TRBV28 and TRBJ2-5; 10 positions agree with TRBD1. TRBJ2-7 matches the DNA end more closely, so the J call is doubtful. This CDR3 has 15 amino acids. Germline CDR1 is MDHEN and CDR2 is SYDVKM. CDR3 residues: CASRGRQGAPFEQYF. In DNA form, the CDR3 reads TGTGCCAGCAGGGGTCGACAGGGGGCGCCCTTCGAGCAGTACTTC.

The CDR3 loop is CASSPTPTGGPGEQYF. In DNA, the CDR3 is TGTGCCAGCAGTCCTACACCGACAGGGGGCCCGGGCGAGCAGTACTTC. The chain employs TRBV27 and TRBJ2-7, with 10 bases that match TRBD1. Per the germline V gene, CDR1 is MNHEY and CDR2 is SMNVEV (reference sequence). The CDR3 runs 16 residues. Trimming cost V 5 bases and J 6 bases; bases outside gene matches: 13.

The chain employs TRBV27 and TRBJ2-7; 10 bases map to TRBD2. The ends lost 6 bases at V and 5 bases at J; junction bases unmatched: 10. The germline V gene encodes CDR1 MNHEY and CDR2 SMNVEV (reference sequence). This CDR3 region has 15 residues. Here the CDR3 DNA reads TGTGCCAGCAGACTGCTGCCCGGGACTAGCGACGAGCAGTACTTC. Protein sequence: CASRLLPGTSDEQYF.

The rearrangement links TRBV7-2 to TRBJ2-7; perhaps TRBD1 as D (5 bases). Germline V CDR1 and CDR2: SGHTA, FQGNSA. Trimming shortened V by 7 bases and J by 6 bases, and 19 bases separated the two germline ends. The CDR3 has 14 amino acids. The CDR3 spells CASNLLQGDPEQYF. The CDR3 DNA follows: TGTGCCAGCAACCTCCTACAAGGGGATCCCGAGCAGTACTTC. Drawing the rest from reference TRBV7-2 and TRBJ2-7, the complete variable domain is GAGVSQSPSNKVTEKGKDVELRCDPISGHTALYWYRQSLGQGLEFLIYFQGNSAPDKSGLPSDRFSAERTGGSVSTLTIQRTQQEDSAVYLCASNLLQGDPEQYFGPGTRLTVT.

V gene TRBV27 combines with J gene TRBJ1-5, with D unresolved. The CDR3 loop spans 13 amino acids. In germline, CDR1 is MNHEY, CDR2 SMNVEV (reference sequence). Trimming took off 3 bases at V and 4 bases at J, with 7 bases between the two ends. The CDR3 sequence: CASSFTANQPQHF. CDR3 bases: TGTGCCAGCAGTTTTACGGCTAATCAGCCCCAGCATTTT.

This sequence joins TRBV7-8 and TRBJ2-3, with D perhaps TRBD1 (6 bases). Germline V lookup: CDR1 SGHVS, CDR2 FQNEAQ. V shed 1 base and J shed 0 bases, with 17 bases lying between them. CDR3 size: 18 residues. CDR3 residues: CASSLVRFRTESTDTQYF. The CDR3 DNA reads TGTGCCAGCAGCTTAGTAAGGTTTAGGACAGAGAGCACAGATACGCAGTATTTT.

The J gene is TRBJ2-6, the V gene TRBV4-3; the match to TRBD1 covers 8 bases. V trimming: 4 bases; J trimming: 3 bases; junction bases outside the gene matches: 2. Germline-derived CDR1 and CDR2 are LGHNA and YSLEER. This CDR3 region has 15 residues. CDR3 nucleotides: TGCGCCAGCAGCCCCGGGACAGGTGGGGCCAACGTCCTGACTTTC. Its translation is CASSPGTGGANVLTF.

The V and J genes are TRBV18 and TRBJ2-2; D not resolved. The CDR3 runs to 15 residues. V lost 6 bases, J lost 13 bases, and 24 bases lay in between. The germline gives CDR1 KGHSH, CDR2 LQKENI. The CDR3 DNA is TGTGCCAGCTCCCCCGAGTTGACCGAACACGGGCGGCTGTTTTTT. Protein: CASSPELTEHGRLFF.

The chain employs TRBV4-1 and TRBJ2-1; tentative D call: TRBD2 (6 bases). The V end lost 5 bases, the J end lost 7 bases, and 18 bases lay between the germline ends. The CDR3 runs to 15 residues. Germline CDR1 is MGHRA and CDR2 is YSYEKL. CDR3 DNA: TGCGCCAGCAGCAATCGTAATGGGGGGAAGAATGAGCAGTTCTTC. Encoded protein: CASSNRNGGKNEQFF.

The chain joins TRBV4-2 to TRBJ2-3; TRBD2 aligns across 7 bases. The CDR3 is made up of 16 amino acids. Trimming cost V 0 bases and J 2 bases; bases outside gene matches: 5. From germline, CDR1 is LGHNA and CDR2 YNFKEQ. The CDR3 DNA follows: TGTGCCAGCAGCCAAGATACGGCGGGAGTCACAGATACGCAGTATTTT. It translates to CASSQDTAGVTDTQYF.

The V and J genes are TRBV27 and TRBJ1-5; 7 bases are a match to TRBD1. CDR3 size: 17 residues. Germline V gene data show CDR1 as MNHEY and CDR2 as SMNVEV (reference sequence). Losses at the gene ends were 6 bases for V and 0 bases for J; bases not matched to a gene: 11. CDR3 in DNA: TGTGCCAGCAGCATCTCCCGGGACAGTTATAGCAATCAGCCCCAGCATTTT. It yields the protein CASSISRDSYSNQPQHF.

This rearrangement joins TRBV27 to TRBJ2-3, with D perhaps TRBD2 (6 bases). Looked up from germline, CDR1 is MNHEY and CDR2 is SMNVEV (reference sequence). This CDR3 has 15 amino acids. With 2 bases removed from V and 3 bases from J, the gap between germline ends came to 12 bases. CDR3 in DNA: TGTGCCAGCAGTTTAGTTGGGGGGTATACAGATACGCAGTATTTT. Protein product: CASSLVGGYTDTQYF.

J is TRBJ2-3 and V is TRBV5-1; no reliable D call. CDR1 is SGHRS, CDR2 YFSETQ, per germline. The V gene lost 0 bases and the J gene lost 4 bases, with 6 bases spanning the gap. There are 13 residues in the CDR3. The CDR3 is CASSLVVPDTQYF. The CDR3 bases are TGCGCCAGCAGCTTGGTTGTCCCAGATACGCAGTATTTT.

This chain joins TRBV27 and TRBJ2-7; unclear D gene. V was pared by 2 bases and J by 4 bases, with 9 bases between. This CDR3 comprises 13 residues. In germline, CDR1 is MNHEY, CDR2 SMNVEV (reference sequence). CDR3: CASSLETDYEQYF. The CDR3 DNA is TGTGCCAGCAGTTTAGAGACGGATTACGAGCAGTACTTC.

CDR3 in amino acids: CASSIYVDSNQPQHF. The CDR3 region has the DNA TGTGCCAGTAGTATATATGTGGATAGCAATCAGCCCCAGCATTTT. The genes are TRBV19 and TRBJ1-5; D uncertain. V lost 2 bases and J lost 0, with 8 bases in between. The CDR3 length is 15 residues. The germline V gene has CDR1 LNHDA and CDR2 SQIVND (reference sequence).

The rearrangement links TRBV4-3 to TRBJ2-7; 11 bases align to TRBD2. The CDR3 loop spans 15 amino acids. V dropped 5 bases and J dropped 6; count of bases not matched to a gene: 9. The germline V gene has CDR1 LGHNA and CDR2 YSLEER. CDR3 DNA: TGCGCCAGCAGCTATGGGACTAGCGGAGCCGCCGAGCAGTACTTC. Translating it yields CASSYGTSGAAEQYF.

V usage is TRBV6-5 and J usage is TRBJ2-3, with D possibly being TRBD1 (6 bases). The V end lost 5 bases, the J end lost 3 bases, and 9 bases lay between the germline ends. The germline V gene encodes CDR1 MNHEY and CDR2 SVGAGI. This CDR3 comprises 13 residues. In DNA, the CDR3 is TGTGCCAGCAGTACACAGGGAACAGATACGCAGTATTTT. As protein: CASSTQGTDTQYF.

V is TRBV10-3 and J is TRBJ2-1; 10 bases fit TRBD1. V gave up 6 bases and J gave up 5 bases; unmatched junction bases: 7. CDR1 is ENHRY, CDR2 SYGVKD, per germline. The CDR3 length is 15 residues. In DNA form, the CDR3 reads TGTGCCATCAGCGAGGGACAGGGGATACACAATGAGCAGTTCTTC. This gives the protein CAISEGQGIHNEQFF.

V gene TRBV9 combines with J gene TRBJ2-1; the D gene could be TRBD1 or TRBD2 (5 bases each). Trimming shortened V by 0 bases and J by 6 bases, and 10 bases separated the two germline ends. This CDR3 is 14 amino acids long. Per the germline V gene, CDR1 is SGDLS and CDR2 is YYNGEE. Here the CDR3 reads CASSVGGRGNEQFF. The CDR3 DNA reads as TGTGCCAGCAGCGTAGGGGGCCGGGGCAATGAGCAGTTCTTC.

The chain uses TRBV10-1 and TRBJ1-5; the match to TRBD1 covers 7 bases. This CDR3 contains 13 residues. Germline CDR1 and CDR2: WNHNN and SYGVQD (reference sequence). The CDR3 region has the DNA TGCGACCTGGGGACAGTTAGCAATCAGCCCCAGCATTTT. As protein: CDLGTVSNQPQHF.